The sequence of this T cell receptor beta chain was determined in a study of T cells in Graves' hyperthyroidism and ophthalmopathy. The study's findings and limits: Classification by a 13 V-J model distinguished ophthalmopathy from stable hyperthyroidism. Most expanded thyroid clonotypes above 0.001 recurred in blood.

Hyperthyroidism had been newly diagnosed in patients aged 18 to 65, and its duration was under 2 months. Diagnoses were established using clinical symptoms, serum thyroxine and TRAb, thyroid ultrasound and orbital computed tomography. The CDR3 regions of TCR beta were amplified from RNA transcripts. In the first-round RT-PCR of the TCR CDR3, the HTBI primer set was used. TCRdb analysed the multiplex PCR reads with MiXCR anew, one entry per CDR3 protein. The sample comprises around 250,000 distinct CDR3 sequences, about 15% of which are singletons, and about 14% rests with the top ten. This clonotype showed up many times. Its specificity is not known. Sequencing was carried out using blood. The receptor was derived from a woman aged 40 to 50 with Graves' hyperthyroidism that later progressed to Graves' ophthalmopathy.

The CDR3 loop is CASSEEGRNTEAFF. CDR3 coding DNA: TGTGCCAGCAGTGAAGAGGGGAGGAACACTGAAGCTTTCTTT. V and J are TRBV2 and TRBJ1-1, with D possibly being TRBD1 (5 bases). Germline values: CDR1 SNHLY, CDR2 FYNNEI. This CDR3 contains 14 residues. V was clipped by 1 base and J by 1 base, with 7 bases between them. The full variable domain, with the rest looked up from reference TRBV2 and TRBJ1-1, is EPEVTQTPSHQVTQMGQEVILRCVPISNHLYFYWYRQILGQKVEFLVSFYNNEISEKSEIFDDQFSVERPDGSNFTLKIRSTKLEDSAMYFCASSEEGRNTEAFFGQGTRLTVV.